Detailed here is one T cell receptor (beta chain). What it binds is not known. The data belong to a study of T cells in Graves' hyperthyroidism and ophthalmopathy. General observations from the study: With a median lead of roughly 6.8 months before onset, the model predicted ophthalmopathy.

The CDR3 runs to 13 residues. Deletions cut 2 bases from V and 3 bases from J, with 8 bases between. Germline CDR1 MNHEY, CDR2 SMNVEV (reference sequence). Ahead of any ophthalmopathy symptoms, the blood sample was obtained at the first diagnosis of hyperthyroidism. The source material, RNA transcripts, was used to amplify TCR beta CDR3 regions. In the first-round RT-PCR of the TCR CDR3, the HTBI primer set was used. A single record per CDR3 protein comes from TCRdb applying MiXCR to the multiplex PCR reads. Altogether fewer than 900,000 distinct CDR3 sequences are present, around a sixth being singletons, with the ten largest covering 16%.

The sequence derives from a woman between 50 and 59 years old with Graves' hyperthyroidism that later progressed to Graves' ophthalmopathy. Sequences were obtained from blood. The rearrangement joins TRBV27 to TRBJ2-7; D gene ambiguous. CDR3 coding DNA: TGTGCCAGCAGTTTAACGGCTGACTACGAGCAGTACTTC. Protein: CASSLTADYEQYF.